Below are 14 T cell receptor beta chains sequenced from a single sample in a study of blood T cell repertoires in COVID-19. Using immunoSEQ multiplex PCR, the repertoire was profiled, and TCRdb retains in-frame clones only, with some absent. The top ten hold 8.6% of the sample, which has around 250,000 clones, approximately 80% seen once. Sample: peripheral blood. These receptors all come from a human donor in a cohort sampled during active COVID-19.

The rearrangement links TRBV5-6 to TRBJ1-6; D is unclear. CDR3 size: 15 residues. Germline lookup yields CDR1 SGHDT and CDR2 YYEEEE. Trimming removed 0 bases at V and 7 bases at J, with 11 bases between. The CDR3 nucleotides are TGTGCCAGCAGCTTGGCCGGGGTCTTAAATTCACCCCTCCACTTT. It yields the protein CASSLAGVLNSPLHF.

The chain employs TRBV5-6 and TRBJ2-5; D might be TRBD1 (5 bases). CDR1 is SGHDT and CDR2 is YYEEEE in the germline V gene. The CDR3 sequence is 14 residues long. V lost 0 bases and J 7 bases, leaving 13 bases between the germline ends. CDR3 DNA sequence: TGTGCCAGCAGCTTGGGACAGCCTCCAGGGACCCAGTACTTC. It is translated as CASSLGQPPGTQYF.

This CDR3 is CASSQPGTGAGIQYF. The CDR3 DNA follows: TGTGCCAGCAGTCAACCCGGGACAGGGGCTGGCATTCAGTACTTC. The chain recombines TRBV6-5 with TRBJ2-4; 10 positions match TRBD1. CDR1 is MNHEY and CDR2 is SVGAGI in the germline V gene. Losses at the gene ends were 5 bases for V and 9 bases for J; bases not matched to a gene: 10. The CDR3 covers 15 residues.

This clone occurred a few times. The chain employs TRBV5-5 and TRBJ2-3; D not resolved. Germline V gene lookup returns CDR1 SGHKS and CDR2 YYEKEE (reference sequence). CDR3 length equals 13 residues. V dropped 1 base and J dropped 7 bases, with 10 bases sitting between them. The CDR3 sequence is CASSLSTSNTQYF. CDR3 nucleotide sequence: TGTGCCAGCAGCTTGTCCACGTCTAATACGCAGTATTTT.

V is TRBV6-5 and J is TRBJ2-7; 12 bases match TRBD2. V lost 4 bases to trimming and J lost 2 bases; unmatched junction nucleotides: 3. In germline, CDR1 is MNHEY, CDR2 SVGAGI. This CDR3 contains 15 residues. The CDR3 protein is CASSSLAGGPYEQYF. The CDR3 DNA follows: TGTGCCAGCAGTTCTCTAGCGGGAGGGCCCTACGAGCAGTACTTC.

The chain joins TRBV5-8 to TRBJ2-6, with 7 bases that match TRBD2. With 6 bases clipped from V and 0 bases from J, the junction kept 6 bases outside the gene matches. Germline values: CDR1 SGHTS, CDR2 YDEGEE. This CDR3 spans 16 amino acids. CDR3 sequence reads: CASTWGGYSGANVLTF. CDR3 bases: TGTGCCAGCACCTGGGGGGGATACTCTGGGGCCAACGTCCTGACTTTC. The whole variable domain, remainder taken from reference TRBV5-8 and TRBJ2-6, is EAGVTQSPTHLIKTRGQQATLRCSPISGHTSVYWYQQALGLGLQFLLWYDEGEERNRGNFPPRFSGRQFPNYSSELNVNALELEDSALYLCASTWGGYSGANVLTFGAGSRLTVL.

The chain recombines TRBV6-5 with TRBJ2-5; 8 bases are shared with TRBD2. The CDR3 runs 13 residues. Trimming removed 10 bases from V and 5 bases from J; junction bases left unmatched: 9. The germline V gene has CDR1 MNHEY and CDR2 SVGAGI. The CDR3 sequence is CATEAGVGETQYF. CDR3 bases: TGTGCCACGGAAGCGGGAGTTGGGGAGACCCAGTACTTC.

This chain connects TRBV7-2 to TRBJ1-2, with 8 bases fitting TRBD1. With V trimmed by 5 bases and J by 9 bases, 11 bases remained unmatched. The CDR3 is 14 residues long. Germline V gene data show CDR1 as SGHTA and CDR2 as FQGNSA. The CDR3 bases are TGTGCCAGCAGCGAAACCGGACAGGGACGGCGCTACACCTTC. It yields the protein CASSETGQGRRYTF.

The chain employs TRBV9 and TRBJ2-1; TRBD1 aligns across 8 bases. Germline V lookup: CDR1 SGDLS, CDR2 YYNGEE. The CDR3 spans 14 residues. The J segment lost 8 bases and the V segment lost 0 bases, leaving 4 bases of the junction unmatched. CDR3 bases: TGTGCCAGCAGCGTAGGCGACAGGGGTTATGAGCAGTTCTTC. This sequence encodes CASSVGDRGYEQFF.

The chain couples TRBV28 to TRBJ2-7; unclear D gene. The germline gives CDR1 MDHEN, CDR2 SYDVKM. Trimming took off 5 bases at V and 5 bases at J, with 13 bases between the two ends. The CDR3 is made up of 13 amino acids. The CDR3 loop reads CASSPEGSHEQYF. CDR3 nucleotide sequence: TGTGCCAGCAGTCCTGAAGGTAGCCACGAGCAGTACTTC.

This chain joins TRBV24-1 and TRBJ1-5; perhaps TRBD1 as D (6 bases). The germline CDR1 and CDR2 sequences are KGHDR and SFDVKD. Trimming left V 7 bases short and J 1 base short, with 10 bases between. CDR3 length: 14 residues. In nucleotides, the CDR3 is TGTGCCACCAGACAGGGAGGGAGCAATCAGCCCCAGCATTTT. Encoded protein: CATRQGGSNQPQHF.

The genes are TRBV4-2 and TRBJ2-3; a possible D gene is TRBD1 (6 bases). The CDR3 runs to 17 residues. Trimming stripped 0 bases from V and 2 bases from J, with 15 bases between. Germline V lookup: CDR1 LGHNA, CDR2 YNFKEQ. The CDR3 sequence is CASSQERSQGPTDTQYF. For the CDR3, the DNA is TGTGCCAGCAGCCAAGAAAGAAGCCAGGGGCCCACAGATACGCAGTATTTT.

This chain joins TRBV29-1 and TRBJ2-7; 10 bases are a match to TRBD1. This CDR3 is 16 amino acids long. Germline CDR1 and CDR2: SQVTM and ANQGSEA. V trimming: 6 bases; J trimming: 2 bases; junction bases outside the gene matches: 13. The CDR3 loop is CSVVNAGTGVTYEQYF. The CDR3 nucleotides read TGCAGCGTCGTCAACGCTGGGACAGGGGTTACCTACGAGCAGTACTTC.

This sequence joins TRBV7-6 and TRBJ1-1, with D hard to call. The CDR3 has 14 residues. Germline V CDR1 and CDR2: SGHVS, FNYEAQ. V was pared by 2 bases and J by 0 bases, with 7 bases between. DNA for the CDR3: TGTGCCAGCAGCTTATCAGGAATGAACACTGAAGCTTTCTTT. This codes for CASSLSGMNTEAFF.